Below, 30 T cell receptor beta chains from the same sample are listed, as sequenced in a study of cytomegalovirus exposure and HLA in healthy donors. Primers: 60 Vbeta forward and 13 Jbeta reverse. TCRdb's copy holds only in-frame clones and misses some; the assay was immunoSEQ multiplex PCR. This table has 120,000 to 150,000 clones, over 60% appearing once. The sequencing input was PBMCs. These TCRs come from a middle-aged man in good health and CMV-seropositive.

This clone was found once. CDR3 DNA sequence: TGCGCCAGCAGCTTGGGACAGGGGCAGGCAGATACGCAGTATTTT. It encodes CASSLGQGQADTQYF. The chain is built from TRBV5-1 and TRBJ2-3; 8 bases are shared with TRBD1. Losses at the gene ends were 0 bases for V and 4 bases for J; bases not matched to a gene: 4. The CDR3 spans 15 residues. Germline CDR1 and CDR2: SGHRS and YFSETQ.

The chain recombines TRBV4-1 with TRBJ2-3; the match to TRBD2 covers 10 bases. Germline V CDR1 and CDR2: MGHRA, YSYEKL. J was trimmed by 5 bases and V by 0 bases; bases with no gene match: 8. The CDR3 has 17 amino acids. The chain's CDR3 is CASSQDPPSGRVDTQYF. CDR3 bases: TGCGCCAGCAGCCAAGATCCCCCTAGCGGGAGAGTAGATACGCAGTATTTT.

The chain uses TRBV7-9 and TRBJ2-1; 9 nucleotides align to TRBD2. The CDR3 is made up of 18 amino acids. Germline CDR1 and CDR2: SEHNR and FQNEAQ (reference sequence). V shed 1 base and J 3 bases; nucleotides not matched to a gene: 10. The CDR3 DNA reads TGTGCCAGCAGCTTAGGGACTAGCGCTTCGTATATCTACAATGAGCAGTTCTTC. Residues: CASSLGTSASYIYNEQFF.

V usage is TRBV29-1 and J usage is TRBJ2-3; D may be TRBD2 (5 bases). V lost 3 bases and J lost 2, with 15 bases in between. There are 15 residues in the CDR3. The V gene's germline CDR1 is SQVTM and CDR2 ANQGSEA. The CDR3 spells CSVDGGDSYTDTQYF. For the CDR3, the DNA is TGCAGCGTTGACGGAGGAGACTCTTACACAGATACGCAGTATTTT.

The chain employs TRBV11-2 and TRBJ2-3, with a tentative D call TRBD1 (5 bases). Germline V gene sequence: CDR1 SGHAT, CDR2 FQNNGV. The CDR3 totals 13 residues. Trimming pared 4 bases from V and 3 bases from J, leaving 8 bases between. For the CDR3, the DNA is TGTGCCAGCAGCTGGACACGGACAGATACGCAGTATTTT. Its translation: CASSWTRTDTQYF.

V gene TRBV9 combines with J gene TRBJ2-7; TRBD2 aligns across 7 bases. The V gene's germline CDR1 is SGDLS and CDR2 YYNGEE. The CDR3 totals 14 residues. With V trimmed by 0 bases and J by 7 bases, 7 bases remained unmatched. This chain's CDR3 is CASSVDGRTGEQYF. CDR3 bases: TGTGCCAGCAGCGTAGACGGGAGGACGGGAGAGCAGTACTTC.

The chain is built from TRBV7-9 and TRBJ2-7; the D is unclear. V was clipped by 5 bases and J by 2 bases, with 4 bases between them. From germline, CDR1 is SEHNR and CDR2 FQNEAQ (reference sequence). The CDR3 spans 11 residues. Written as DNA, the CDR3 is TGTGCCAGCAGCGCTACCTACGAGCAGTACTTC. Translating it yields CASSATYEQYF. Full variable domain (remainder filled in from reference TRBV7-9 and TRBJ2-7): DTGVSQNPRHKITKRGQNVTFRCDPISEHNRLYWYRQTLGQGPEFLTYFQNEAQLEKSRLLSDRFSAERPKGSFSTLEIQRTEQGDSAMYLCASSATYEQYFGPGTRLTVT.

The chain couples TRBV19 to TRBJ1-5; D might be TRBD1 (5 bases). Per germline, CDR1 LNHDA and CDR2 SQIVND (reference sequence). V gave up 5 bases and J gave up 4 bases, with 12 bases separating them. The CDR3 runs 14 residues. Here the CDR3 reads CASSPGHRNQPQHF. DNA of the CDR3: TGTGCCAGTAGTCCCGGACACCGAAATCAGCCCCAGCATTTT.

The chain has TRBV20-1 and TRBJ1-1; D is ambiguous. V gave up 2 bases and J gave up 4 bases, with 5 bases separating them. Germline V gives CDR1 DFQATT, CDR2 SNEGSKA (reference sequence). There are 11 residues in the CDR3. This CDR3 is CSARQVTEAFF. The CDR3 coding sequence is TGCAGTGCTAGACAGGTCACTGAAGCTTTCTTT.

This clone was seen only a few times. The chain couples TRBV6-5 to TRBJ2-2, with TRBD1 matching 7 bases. The length of the CDR3 is 13 residues. Germline V gene data show CDR1 as MNHEY and CDR2 as SVGAGI. V gave up 6 bases and J gave up 5 bases; unmatched junction bases: 3. In nucleotides, the CDR3 is TGTGCCAGCAGCTTACAGGGGACCGGGGAGCTGTTTTTT. This translates into CASSLQGTGELFF.

The V gene is TRBV2, the J gene TRBJ2-3; D might be TRBD2 (5 bases). V lost 8 bases and J 2 bases, leaving 14 bases between the germline ends. CDR1 and CDR2 from the germline V gene are SNHLY and FYNNEI. The CDR3 loop spans 14 amino acids. The CDR3 here is CASGLRRATDTQYF. The CDR3, as DNA: TGTGCCAGCGGACTTCGACGGGCCACAGATACGCAGTATTTT. The full variable domain, rest sourced from reference TRBV2 and TRBJ2-3, is EPEVTQTPSHQVTQMGQEVILRCVPISNHLYFYWYRQILGQKVEFLVSFYNNEISEKSEIFDDQFSVERPDGSNFTLKIRSTKLEDSAMYFCASGLRRATDTQYFGPGTRLTVL.

The rearrangement joins TRBV11-2 to TRBJ2-2; TRBD2 aligns across 7 bases. The CDR3 runs to 16 residues. The germline CDR1 and CDR2 sequences are SGHAT and FQNNGV. Unmatched junction bases numbered 6, after V lost 5 bases and J lost 0 bases. CDR3 in DNA: TGTGCCAGCAGCCCAGTAGCGGGTGCGAACACCGGGGAGCTGTTTTTT. Translated: CASSPVAGANTGELFF.

V and J are TRBV7-3 and TRBJ2-3, with D unclear. The V and J ends lost 2 bases and 3 bases respectively, with 9 bases between them. The CDR3 is made up of 14 amino acids. CDR1 is SGHTA and CDR2 is FQGTGA in the germline V gene. This CDR3 reads CASSLGARTDTQYF. Here the CDR3 DNA reads TGTGCCAGCAGCTTAGGAGCGCGAACAGATACGCAGTATTTT.

V usage is TRBV30 and J usage is TRBJ2-7; 8 positions agree with TRBD2. Losses at the gene ends were 0 bases for V and 7 bases for J; bases not matched to a gene: 11. Germline V gene data show CDR1 as GTSNPN and CDR2 as SVGIG (reference sequence). This CDR3 has 15 residues. DNA for the CDR3: TGTGCCTGGAGTGTCAAGCGGGAGTTGGTTGGGGAGCAGTACTTC. This gives the protein CAWSVKRELVGEQYF.

The rearrangement uses TRBV10-3 and TRBJ2-5; 7 nucleotides match TRBD2. J was trimmed by 5 bases and V by 2 bases; bases with no gene match: 11. Germline loops: CDR1 ENHRY, CDR2 SYGVKD. This CDR3 has 16 amino acids. The CDR3 DNA is TGTGCCATCAGTGAGAACGGCGGGAGTCTCTCGGAGACCCAGTACTTC. It translates to CAISENGGSLSETQYF.

The chain joins TRBV5-1 to TRBJ2-6, with a tentative D call TRBD2 (6 bases). The CDR3 totals 18 residues. Germline values: CDR1 SGHRS, CDR2 YFSETQ. Trimming left V 0 bases short and J 1 base short, with 14 bases between. The chain's CDR3 is CASSLVASGRSGANVLTF. Written as DNA, the CDR3 is TGCGCCAGCAGCTTGGTAGCCAGCGGGCGATCTGGGGCCAACGTCCTGACTTTC.

The rearrangement links TRBV5-6 to TRBJ1-2; tentatively, D is TRBD1 (6 bases). Germline values: CDR1 SGHDT, CDR2 YYEEEE. V gave up 4 bases and J gave up 4 bases, with 14 bases separating them. The CDR3 sequence is 14 residues long. CDR3 bases: TGTGCCAGCAGCCGCGACAGGCTGGGCTATGGCTACACCTTC. Protein: CASSRDRLGYGYTF.

V usage is TRBV6-6 and J usage is TRBJ2-2, with 9 nucleotides matching TRBD2. With V trimmed by 5 bases and J by 8 bases, 6 bases remained unmatched. Germline-derived CDR1 and CDR2 are MNHNY and SVGAGI (reference sequence). There are 14 residues in the CDR3. The CDR3 reads CASSPIAGAGELFF. The CDR3 DNA is TGTGCCAGCAGTCCTATAGCGGGGGCTGGGGAGCTGTTTTTT.

The J gene is TRBJ2-6, the V gene TRBV19; D call uncertain. CDR3 length equals 18 residues. Germline CDR1 and CDR2: LNHDA and SQIVND (reference sequence). Trimming removed 4 bases from V and 1 base from J, with 17 bases in between. CDR3 in DNA: TGTGCCAGTAGTACCTTGGCGGCAACCGGGTCTGGGGCCAACGTCCTGACTTTC. Residues: CASSTLAATGSGANVLTF. The variable domain in full, completed from reference TRBV19 and TRBJ2-6, reads DGGITQSPKYLFRKEGQNVTLSCEQNLNHDAMYWYRQDPGQGLRLIYYSQIVNDFQKGDIAEGYSVSREKKESFPLTVTSAQKNPTAFYLCASSTLAATGSGANVLTFGAGSRLTVL.

V usage is TRBV15 and J usage is TRBJ2-7, with a possible D match to TRBD1 (5 bases). V was clipped by 1 base and J by 3 bases, with 10 bases between them. The CDR3 is made up of 14 amino acids. Per the germline V gene, CDR1 is LNHNV and CDR2 is YYDKDF (reference sequence). The CDR3 bases are TGTGCCACCAGCAGAGTTACAGGAAACTACGAGCAGTACTTC. Its protein is CATSRVTGNYEQYF.

This sequence joins TRBV30 and TRBJ2-2; 9 positions match TRBD2. Germline CDR1 is GTSNPN and CDR2 is SVGIG (reference sequence). The CDR3 is made up of 18 amino acids. Trimming took 1 base from V and 1 from J; bases not matched to a gene: 10. This chain's CDR3 is CAWSGRRGTSRNTGELFF. The CDR3, as DNA: TGTGCCTGGAGTGGCCGGAGGGGGACTAGCAGGAACACCGGGGAGCTGTTTTTT.

The chain uses TRBV28 and TRBJ2-5, with 8 bases aligning to TRBD2. Matching the DNA end better, TRBJ2-7 makes the J call doubtful. Per germline, CDR1 MDHEN and CDR2 SYDVKM. The length of the CDR3 is 15 residues. The CDR3: CASSSAGDLSYEQYF. CDR3 nucleotide sequence: TGTGCCAGCAGCTCAGCGGGAGACCTCTCCTACGAGCAGTACTTC.

J is TRBJ2-1 and V is TRBV19, with 9 positions matching TRBD1. The trim removed 4 bases at V and 8 bases at J, leaving 15 bases unmatched. CDR1 and CDR2 (germline): LNHDA, SQIVND (reference sequence). There are 17 residues in the CDR3. This chain's CDR3 is CASSTPGQGSFGDEQFF. The CDR3 DNA is TGTGCCAGTAGTACCCCGGGACAGGGTAGCTTCGGCGATGAGCAGTTCTTC.

J is TRBJ2-5 and V is TRBV6-5; 11 positions match TRBD1. The germline CDR1 and CDR2 sequences are MNHEY and SVGAGI. The CDR3 length is 15 residues. V was clipped by 1 base and J by 5 bases; unmatched bases: 3. CDR3 region: CASSYWDRGRETQYF. The CDR3 coding sequence is TGTGCCAGCAGTTACTGGGACAGGGGGAGGGAGACCCAGTACTTC.

Only one count was recorded for this clone. J is TRBJ2-7 and V is TRBV11-2, with D perhaps matching TRBD1 (6 bases). The CDR3 sequence is 15 residues long. Germline V lookup: CDR1 SGHAT, CDR2 FQNNGV. V lost 1 base, J lost 2 bases, and 12 bases lay in between. The CDR3 protein is CASSLASGETYEQYF. The CDR3 region has the DNA TGTGCCAGCAGCTTAGCGTCAGGGGAAACCTACGAGCAGTACTTC.

This sequence joins TRBV5-8 and TRBJ2-3; 9 bases agree with TRBD2. Trimming removed 5 bases from V and 3 bases from J; junction bases left unmatched: 7. Germline CDR1 reads SGHTS; CDR2 reads YDEGEE. There are 15 residues in the CDR3. CDR3 coding DNA: TGTGCCAGCAGTCTTAGCGGGAGCCAAACAGATACGCAGTATTTT. Translation gives CASSLSGSQTDTQYF.

This rearrangement joins TRBV5-1 to TRBJ2-5, with D uncertain. The V gene lost 4 bases and the J gene lost 5 bases, with 15 bases spanning the gap. CDR1 is SGHRS and CDR2 is YFSETQ in the germline V gene. This CDR3 is built from 14 residues. This CDR3 is CASSPFAPEETQYF. CDR3 in DNA: TGCGCCAGCAGCCCATTCGCCCCGGAGGAGACCCAGTACTTC.

This clone has ten or more counts. This sequence joins TRBV11-2 and TRBJ1-2; D gene unclear. CDR1 SGHAT and CDR2 FQNNGV come from the germline V gene. V was pared by 5 bases and J by 3 bases, with 16 bases between. The length of the CDR3 is 15 residues. The CDR3, as DNA: TGTGCCAGCAGCAAAATACAGCCCCCGCACTATGGCTACACCTTC. Translating gives CASSKIQPPHYGYTF.

This sequence joins TRBV28 and TRBJ2-7; TRBD2 might be the D (6 bases). Germline V gene sequence: CDR1 MDHEN, CDR2 SYDVKM. The CDR3 loop spans 15 amino acids. V gave up 3 bases and J gave up 5 bases, with 17 bases separating them. The CDR3 loop reads CASSLWGDGEDEQYF. The DNA of the CDR3 is TGTGCCAGCAGTTTGTGGGGAGATGGGGAGGACGAGCAGTACTTC.

The chain combines TRBV5-6 with TRBJ2-5; D not resolved. V shed 1 base and J shed 1 base, with 5 bases lying between them. The CDR3 has 13 amino acids. Per the germline V gene, CDR1 is SGHDT and CDR2 is YYEEEE. In DNA form, the CDR3 reads TGTGCCAGCAGCTTGCCTAGCCAAGAGACCCAGTACTTC. This gives the protein CASSLPSQETQYF.